This entry describes one T cell receptor (beta chain). These data are taken from a study of Ad26.COV2.S vaccination and SARS-CoV-2 variants. Sequencing used immunoSEQ multiplex PCR; TCRdb keeps in-frame clones, though not all of them. The sample shows about 260,000 clones, around 90% of them seen only once. As for treatment: about 20 received Ad26.COV2.S at low or high dose, single or two shots; about five received placebo; per-sample allocation not given. Sampling happened 63 days after the first vaccine or placebo injection. The CDR3 sequence is 13 residues long. The V end lost 7 bases, the J end lost 7 bases, and 14 bases lay between the germline ends. Germline V gene lookup returns CDR1 ENHRY and CDR2 SYGVKD.

The sequence came from a person aged 18-65 years who received the Ad26.COV2.S COVID-19 vaccine or a placebo. This specimen consisted of peripheral blood, obtained in a trial of Ad26.COV2.S vaccine versus placebo. V gene TRBV10-3 combines with J gene TRBJ1-5, with D perhaps matching TRBD1 (5 bases). Here the CDR3 DNA reads TGTGCCATCACTTCTGGGGCCGGACAGCCCCAGCATTTT. It codes for CAITSGAGQPQHF.